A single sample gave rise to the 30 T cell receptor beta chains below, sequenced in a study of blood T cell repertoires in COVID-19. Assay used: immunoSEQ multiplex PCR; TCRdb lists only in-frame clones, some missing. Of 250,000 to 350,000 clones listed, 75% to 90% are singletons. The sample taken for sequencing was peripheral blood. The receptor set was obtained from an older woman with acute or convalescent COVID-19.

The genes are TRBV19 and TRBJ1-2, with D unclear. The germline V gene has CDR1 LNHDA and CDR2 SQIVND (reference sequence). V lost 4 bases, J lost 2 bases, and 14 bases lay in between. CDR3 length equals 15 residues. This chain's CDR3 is CASSTKRTVNYGYTF. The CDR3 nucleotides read TGTGCCAGTAGTACAAAACGAACAGTGAACTATGGCTACACCTTC.

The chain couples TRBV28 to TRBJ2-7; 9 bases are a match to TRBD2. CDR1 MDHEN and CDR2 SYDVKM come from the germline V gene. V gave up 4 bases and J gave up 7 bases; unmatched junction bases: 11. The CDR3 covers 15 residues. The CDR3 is CASSSSGTSTEEQYF. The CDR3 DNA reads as TGTGCCAGCAGTTCATCCGGGACTAGCACCGAGGAGCAGTACTTC. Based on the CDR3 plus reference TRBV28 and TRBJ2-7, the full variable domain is DVKVTQSSRYLVKRTGEKVFLECVQDMDHENMFWYRQDPGLGLRLIYFSYDVKMKEKGDIPEGYSVSREKKERFSLILESASTNQTSMYLCASSSSGTSTEEQYFGPGTRLTVT.

The CDR3, as DNA: TGTGCCAGTCGCGGGACAGGGCGAAAGACTGAAGCTTTCTTT. Its translation: CASRGTGRKTEAFF. The V and J genes are TRBV19 and TRBJ1-1, with TRBD1 identical over 9 bases. The germline gives CDR1 LNHDA, CDR2 SQIVND (reference sequence). The trim removed 8 bases at V and 5 bases at J, leaving 9 bases unmatched. This CDR3 contains 14 residues.

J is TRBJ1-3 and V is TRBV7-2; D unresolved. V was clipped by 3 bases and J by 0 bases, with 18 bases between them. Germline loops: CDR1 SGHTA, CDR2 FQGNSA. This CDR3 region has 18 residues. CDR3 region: CASSFRVRWMSSGNTIYF. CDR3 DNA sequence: TGTGCCAGCAGCTTCCGGGTGAGGTGGATGAGCTCTGGAAACACCATATATTTT.

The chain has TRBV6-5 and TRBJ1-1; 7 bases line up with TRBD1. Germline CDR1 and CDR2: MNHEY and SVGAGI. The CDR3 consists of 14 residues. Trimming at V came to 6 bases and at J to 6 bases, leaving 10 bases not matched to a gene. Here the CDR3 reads CASSRTGEDSEAFF. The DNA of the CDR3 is TGTGCCAGCAGCCGAACAGGGGAGGACTCTGAAGCTTTCTTT.

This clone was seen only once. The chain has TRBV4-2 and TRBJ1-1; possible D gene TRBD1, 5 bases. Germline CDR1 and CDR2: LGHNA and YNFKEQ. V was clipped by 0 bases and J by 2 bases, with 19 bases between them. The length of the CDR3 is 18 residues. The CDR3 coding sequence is TGTGCCAGCAGCCAAGAGATAAGGTTCAGGGCCCTTAACACTGAAGCTTTCTTT. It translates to CASSQEIRFRALNTEAFF.

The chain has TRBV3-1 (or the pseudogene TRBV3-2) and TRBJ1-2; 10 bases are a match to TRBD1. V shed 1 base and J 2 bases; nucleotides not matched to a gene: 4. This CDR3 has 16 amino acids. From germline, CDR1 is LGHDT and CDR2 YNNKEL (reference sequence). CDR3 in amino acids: CASSQGQGATNYGYTF. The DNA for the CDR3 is TGTGCCAGCAGCCAAGGACAGGGGGCTACAAACTATGGCTACACCTTC.

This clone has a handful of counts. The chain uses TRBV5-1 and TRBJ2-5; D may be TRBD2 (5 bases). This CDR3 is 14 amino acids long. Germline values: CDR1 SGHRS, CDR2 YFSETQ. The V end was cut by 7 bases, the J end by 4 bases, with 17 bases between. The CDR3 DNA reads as TGCGCCAGCGGAGACGGGAAAGGTGGAGAGACCCAGTACTTC. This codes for CASGDGKGGETQYF.

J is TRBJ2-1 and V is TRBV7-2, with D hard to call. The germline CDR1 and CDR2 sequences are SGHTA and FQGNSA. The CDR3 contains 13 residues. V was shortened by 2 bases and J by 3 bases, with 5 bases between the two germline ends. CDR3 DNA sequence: TGTGCCAGCAGCTTAAACATCTACAATGAGCAGTTCTTC. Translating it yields CASSLNIYNEQFF.

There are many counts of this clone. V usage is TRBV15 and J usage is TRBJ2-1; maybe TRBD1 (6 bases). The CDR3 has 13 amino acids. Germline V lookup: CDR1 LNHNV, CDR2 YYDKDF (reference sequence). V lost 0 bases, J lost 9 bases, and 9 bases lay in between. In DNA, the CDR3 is TGTGCCACCAGCAGAGATAGGGGGTCTGAGCAGTTCTTC. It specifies CATSRDRGSEQFF.

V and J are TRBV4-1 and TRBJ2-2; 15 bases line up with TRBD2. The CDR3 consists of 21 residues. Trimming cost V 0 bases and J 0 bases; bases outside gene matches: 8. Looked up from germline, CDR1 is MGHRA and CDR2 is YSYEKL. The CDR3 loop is CASSQEGTSGRFFANTGELFF. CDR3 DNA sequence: TGCGCCAGCAGCCAAGAGGGGACTAGCGGGAGGTTTTTCGCGAACACCGGGGAGCTGTTTTTT.

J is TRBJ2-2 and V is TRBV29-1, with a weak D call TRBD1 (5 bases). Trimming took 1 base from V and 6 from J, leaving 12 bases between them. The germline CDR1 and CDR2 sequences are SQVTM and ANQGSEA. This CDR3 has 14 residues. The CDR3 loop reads CSVEGIDSSGELFF. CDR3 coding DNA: TGCAGCGTTGAAGGGATAGACAGCTCCGGGGAGCTGTTTTTT.

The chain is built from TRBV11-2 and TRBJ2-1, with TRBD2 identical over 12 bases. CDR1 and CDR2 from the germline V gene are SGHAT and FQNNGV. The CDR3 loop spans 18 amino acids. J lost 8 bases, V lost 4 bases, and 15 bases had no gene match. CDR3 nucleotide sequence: TGTGCCAGCAGCTCGGGGACTAGCGGGCTGAACCCTAGGGATGAGCAGTTCTTC. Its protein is CASSSGTSGLNPRDEQFF.

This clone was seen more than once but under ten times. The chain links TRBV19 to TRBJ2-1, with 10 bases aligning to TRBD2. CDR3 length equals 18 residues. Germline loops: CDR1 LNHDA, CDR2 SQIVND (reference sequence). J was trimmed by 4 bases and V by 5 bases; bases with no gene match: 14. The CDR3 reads CASSSLPPGLAPYNEQFF. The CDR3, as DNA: TGTGCCAGTAGTTCGCTGCCCCCGGGACTAGCGCCTTACAATGAGCAGTTCTTC.

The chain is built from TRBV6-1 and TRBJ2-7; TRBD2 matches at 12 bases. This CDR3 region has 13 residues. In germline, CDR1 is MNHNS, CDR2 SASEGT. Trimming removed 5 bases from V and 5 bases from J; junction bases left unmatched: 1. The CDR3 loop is CASSWTSGDEQYF. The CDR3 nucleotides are TGTGCCAGCAGTTGGACTAGCGGGGACGAGCAGTACTTC.

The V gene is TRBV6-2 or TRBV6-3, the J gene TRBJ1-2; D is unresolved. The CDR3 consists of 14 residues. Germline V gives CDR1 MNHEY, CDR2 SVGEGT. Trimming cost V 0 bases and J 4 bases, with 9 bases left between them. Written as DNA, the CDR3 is TGTGCCAGCAGTTACTCGACGGCGGCCTATGGCTACACCTTC. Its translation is CASSYSTAAYGYTF.

The CDR3 DNA reads as TGTGCCAGCAGCCCCAAAGGGGGACTAGCGGGAGAGAAGAGGTATACGCAGTATTTT. It is translated as CASSPKGGLAGEKRYTQYF. The rearrangement joins TRBV5-4 to TRBJ2-3; 14 nucleotides agree with TRBD2. The CDR3 sequence is 19 residues long. Per germline, CDR1 SGHNT and CDR2 YYREEE (reference sequence). With V trimmed by 4 bases and J by 7 bases, 17 bases remained unmatched.

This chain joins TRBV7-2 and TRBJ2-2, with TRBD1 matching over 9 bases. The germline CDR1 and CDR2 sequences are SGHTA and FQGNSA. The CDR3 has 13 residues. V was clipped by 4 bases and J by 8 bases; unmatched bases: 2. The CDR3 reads CASSWGQGGELFF. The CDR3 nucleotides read TGTGCCAGCAGCTGGGGACAGGGAGGGGAGCTGTTTTTT.

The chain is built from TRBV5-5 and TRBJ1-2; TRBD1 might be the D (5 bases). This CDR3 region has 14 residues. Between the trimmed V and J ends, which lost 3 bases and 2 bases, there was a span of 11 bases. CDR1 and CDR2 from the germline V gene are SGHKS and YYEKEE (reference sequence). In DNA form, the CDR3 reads TGTGCCAGCAGCTGGGACTCCATGAACTATGGCTACACCTTC. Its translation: CASSWDSMNYGYTF.

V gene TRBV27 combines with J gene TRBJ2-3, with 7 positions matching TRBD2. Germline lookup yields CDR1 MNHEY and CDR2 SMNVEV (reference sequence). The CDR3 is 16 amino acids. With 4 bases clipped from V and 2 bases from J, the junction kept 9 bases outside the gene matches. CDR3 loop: CASSSQEREFTDTQYF. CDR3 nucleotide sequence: TGTGCCAGCAGTTCGCAAGAGCGGGAATTCACAGATACGCAGTATTTT.

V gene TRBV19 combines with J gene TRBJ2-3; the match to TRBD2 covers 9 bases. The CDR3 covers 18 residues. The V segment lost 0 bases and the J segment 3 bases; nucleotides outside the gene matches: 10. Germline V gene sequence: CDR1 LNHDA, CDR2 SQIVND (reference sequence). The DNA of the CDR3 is TGTGCCAGTAGTATAGATAGTCCTAGCGGGGCGAGGACAGATACGCAGTATTTT. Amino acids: CASSIDSPSGARTDTQYF.

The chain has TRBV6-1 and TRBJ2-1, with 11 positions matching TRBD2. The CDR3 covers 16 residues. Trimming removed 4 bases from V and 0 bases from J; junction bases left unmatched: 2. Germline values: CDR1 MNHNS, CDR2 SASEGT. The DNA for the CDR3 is TGTGCCAGCAGTGCTACTAGCGGGGGCTCCTACAATGAGCAGTTCTTC. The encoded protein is CASSATSGGSYNEQFF.

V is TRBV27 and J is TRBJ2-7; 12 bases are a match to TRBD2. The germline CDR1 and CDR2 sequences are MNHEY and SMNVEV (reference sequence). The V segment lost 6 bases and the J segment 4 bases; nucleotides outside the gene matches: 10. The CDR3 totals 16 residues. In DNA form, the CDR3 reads TGTGCCAGCAGCGGTCAGACTAGCGGGAGAATATACGAGCAGTACTTC. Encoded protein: CASSGQTSGRIYEQYF.

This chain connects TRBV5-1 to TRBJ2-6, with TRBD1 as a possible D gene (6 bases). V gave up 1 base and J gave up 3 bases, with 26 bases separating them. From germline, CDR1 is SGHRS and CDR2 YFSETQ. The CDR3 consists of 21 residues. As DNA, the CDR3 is TGCGCCAGCAGCTTGAATAGGGGGAGCGGTCCCACTTTAGATGGGGCCAACGTCCTGACTTTC. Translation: CASSLNRGSGPTLDGANVLTF.

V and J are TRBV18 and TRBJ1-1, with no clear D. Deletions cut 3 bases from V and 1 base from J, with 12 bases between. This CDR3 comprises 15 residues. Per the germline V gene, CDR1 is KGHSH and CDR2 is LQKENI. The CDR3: CASSPEGSPNTEAFF. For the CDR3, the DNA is TGTGCCAGCTCACCGGAGGGCAGTCCGAACACTGAAGCTTTCTTT.

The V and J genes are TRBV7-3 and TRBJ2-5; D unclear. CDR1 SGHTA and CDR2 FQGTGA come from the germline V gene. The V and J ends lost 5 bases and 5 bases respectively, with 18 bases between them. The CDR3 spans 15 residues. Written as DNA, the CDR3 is TGTGCCAGCAGCCCTCGGGTCGCCGAGAAGGAGACCCAGTACTTC. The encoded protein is CASSPRVAEKETQYF.

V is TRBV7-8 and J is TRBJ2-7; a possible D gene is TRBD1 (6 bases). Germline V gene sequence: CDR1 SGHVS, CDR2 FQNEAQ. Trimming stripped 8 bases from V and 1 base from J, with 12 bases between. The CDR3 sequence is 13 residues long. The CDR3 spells CASEDRASYEQYF. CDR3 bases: TGTGCCAGCGAGGACAGAGCTTCCTACGAGCAGTACTTC.

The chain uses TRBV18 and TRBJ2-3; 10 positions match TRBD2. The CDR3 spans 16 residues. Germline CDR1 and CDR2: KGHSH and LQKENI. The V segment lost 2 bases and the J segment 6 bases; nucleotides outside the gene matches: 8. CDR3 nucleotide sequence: TGTGCCAGCTCACCAGCGAGCGGGAGGGTCGCGGATACGCAGTATTTT. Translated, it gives CASSPASGRVADTQYF.

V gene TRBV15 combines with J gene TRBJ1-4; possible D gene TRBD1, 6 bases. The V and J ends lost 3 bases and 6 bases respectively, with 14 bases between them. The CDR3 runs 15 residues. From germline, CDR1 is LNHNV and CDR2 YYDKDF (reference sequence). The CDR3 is CATSSDRDMDEKLFF. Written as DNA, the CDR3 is TGTGCCACCAGCAGTGACCGGGACATGGATGAAAAACTGTTTTTT.

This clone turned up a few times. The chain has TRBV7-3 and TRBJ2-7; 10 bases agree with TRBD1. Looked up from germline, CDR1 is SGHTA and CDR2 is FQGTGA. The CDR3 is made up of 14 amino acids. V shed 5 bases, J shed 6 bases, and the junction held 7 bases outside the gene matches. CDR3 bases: TGTGCCAGCAGCCCCGGGACAGGGGCTCGCGAGCAGTACTTC. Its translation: CASSPGTGAREQYF.